This TCR beta chain was identified during a study of vaccination and CD4 T cells after COVID-19. The study's findings and limits: It was found that, in convalescent patients, 304 of 307 vaccine-specific clones were spike mono-reactive.

Treatment: roughly ten-day PBMC culture with coronavirus spike peptide pools or control peptides (ViraFEST assay). Negative selection yielded CD4+ T cells from day-10 cultures. Oncomine TCR Beta short-read sequencing was applied to DNA from cultured CD4+ T cells. Each CDR3 protein gets one entry after TCRdb re-called the PCR reads with MiXCR. This table holds some 14,000 distinct CDR3 sequences, approximately 48% found once. Worth noting for this clonotype: Its antigen is unidentified.

The receptor was derived from a human donor who had recovered from COVID-19. The sequencing input was CD4+ T cells from blood, cultured in vitro.

The CDR3 sequence: CSARMTGIGYTF. The CDR3 region has the DNA TGCAGTGCTAGGATGACAGGTATTGGCTACACCTTC. This chain uses TRBV20-1 with TRBJ1-2, with D possibly being TRBD1 (6 bases). This CDR3 contains 12 residues. Trimming pared 3 bases from V and 7 bases from J, leaving 12 bases between. Per the germline V gene, CDR1 is DFQATT and CDR2 is SNEGSKA (reference sequence).